The entry that follows covers one TCR beta chain sequence. The ends were cut back, 6 bases at V and 6 bases at J, with 18 bases in the middle. The CDR3 sequence is 15 residues long. Germline V gives CDR1 LNHDA, CDR2 SQIVND (reference sequence). The sample comes from a study of blood T cell repertoires in COVID-19. Authors' data handling: Estimated nucleated cell counts came from reference gene primer amplification. Measured with immunoSEQ multiplex PCR; TCRdb has only the in-frame clones, and not every one. Clonal size and the V and J genes are those of that table, whereas D and trimming came from the DNA. The table includes 45,000 to 50,000 clones, 70% to 90% detected once.

The TCR originated in an elderly woman with COVID-19, enrolled during active disease. Sequenced sample: peripheral blood. V gene TRBV19 combines with J gene TRBJ2-1, with D possibly TRBD1 on 6 matching bases. Here the CDR3 reads CASSSDRHSGNEQFF. The CDR3 DNA reads TGTGCCAGTAGCAGCGACAGGCACTCAGGCAATGAGCAGTTCTTC.